The present entry profiles one T cell receptor (beta chain) with its context. This CDR3 region has 11 residues. Germline lookup yields CDR1 WNHNN and CDR2 SYGVQD (reference sequence). With 9 bases clipped from V and 11 bases from J, the junction kept 4 bases outside the gene matches. This table comes from immunoSEQ multiplex PCR, and its TCRdb copy is limited to in-frame clones, with some not included. The sample consists of around 60,000 clones, approximately 90% of them appearing once. This entry comes from a study of blood T cell repertoires in COVID-19. The V and J genes are TRBV10-1 and TRBJ1-5; 10 nucleotides line up with TRBD1. The sequence was obtained from a human donor with active COVID-19. The donor label of this sample is uncertain. The material sequenced was peripheral blood. Here the CDR3 reads CASLGTGAQHF. The CDR3 DNA is TGCGCCAGTCTAGGGACAGGGGCCCAGCATTTT.